The T cell receptor beta chain under discussion was sequenced for a study of T-cell memory formation after mild COVID-19. About the research overall: Largely donor-specific sequence clusters came from a couple of donors.

MiXCR, applied by TCRdb to the 5' RACE reads, yields one record per CDR3 protein. The data contain about 310,000 distinct CDR3 sequences, roughly a fifth of them singletons. For this clonotype: Its cognate antigen is unknown.

Per germline, CDR1 SEHNR and CDR2 FQNEAQ (reference sequence). Trimming shortened V by 1 base and J by 7 bases, and 8 bases separated the two germline ends. This CDR3 spans 12 amino acids. The study, taken as a whole, reports: Clones shrinking between day 15 and 85 showed a balanced CD4/CD8 split, and those that grew later tilted toward CD4+. Pre-infection memory showed some responding clones, and this suggested that cross-reactive memory joined.

The V call is TRBV7-9, the J call TRBJ2-7, with unresolved D. The sequencing input was PBMCs or a T cell subset sorted from them (not recorded which). This clonotype was sampled from a man aged 18 to 30 who had mild COVID-19 (a few samples of this study predate the infection). Cell type and time point are not known. The CDR3 DNA reads as TGTGCCAGCAGCTTAGTGTCAAGGGAGCAGTACTTC. Amino acid sequence: CASSLVSREQYF.